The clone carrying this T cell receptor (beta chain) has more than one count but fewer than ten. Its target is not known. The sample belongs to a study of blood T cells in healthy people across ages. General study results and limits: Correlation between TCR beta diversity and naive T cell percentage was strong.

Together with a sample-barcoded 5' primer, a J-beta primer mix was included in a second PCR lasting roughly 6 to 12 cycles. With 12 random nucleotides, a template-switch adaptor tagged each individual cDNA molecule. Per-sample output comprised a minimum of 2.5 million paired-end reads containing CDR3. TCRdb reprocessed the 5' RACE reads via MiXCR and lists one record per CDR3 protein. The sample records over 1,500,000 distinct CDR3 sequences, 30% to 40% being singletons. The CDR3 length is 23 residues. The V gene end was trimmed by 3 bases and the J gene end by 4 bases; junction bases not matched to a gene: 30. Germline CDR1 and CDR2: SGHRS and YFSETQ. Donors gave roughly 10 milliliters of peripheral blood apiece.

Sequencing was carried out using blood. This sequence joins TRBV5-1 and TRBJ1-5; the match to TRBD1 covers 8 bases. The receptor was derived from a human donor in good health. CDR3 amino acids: CASSSPGAGGLPPTLPRNQPQHF. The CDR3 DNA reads TGCGCCAGCAGCTCACCAGGGGCAGGGGGCCTACCCCCTACATTACCGAGGAATCAGCCCCAGCATTTT.